The rows below give T cell receptor beta chains drawn from one sample of a study of CD8+ T cells in alopecia areata. Assay: immunoSEQ multiplex PCR; the TCRdb copy retains only in-frame clones and omits some. The sample holds approximately 150,000 clones, around 60% seen once. The source was CD4+ T cells sorted from blood, collected at week 24, from a patient treated with tofacitinib. The source of these receptors is a human donor with alopecia areata. The CDR3 runs from the conserved cysteine through the conserved F or W. D genes are given only for firm matches. Some rows mark clone size as missing; the rest say once, few, many or name a class of expanded clone.

d_gene | j_gene | len | v_gene | abundance | CDR3nt | CDR3aa
. | TRBJ2-3 | 13 | TRBV5-1 | . | TGCGCCAGCAGCTGGCTTTCGGCGGGGTCGCAGTATTTT | CASSWLSAGSQYF
. | TRBJ1-1 | 15 | TRBV29-1 | . | TGCAGCGCGAGCCCAGGCGGAGGGACGAACACTGAAGCTTTCTTT | CSASPGGGTNTEAFF
TRBD2 | TRBJ2-1 | 14 | TRBV4-1 | . | TGCGCCAGCAGCCAAGCACTAGCGGGAGCTGAGCAGTTCTTC | CASSQALAGAEQFF
. | TRBJ1-1 | 14 | TRBV7-2 | . | TGTGCCAGCAGCTTAGTTGGTCAGGACACTGAAGCTTTCTTT | CASSLVGQDTEAFF
TRBD2 | TRBJ2-7 | 14 | TRBV5-1 | . | TGCGCCAGCAGCTCGCTAGCGGGGGCCTACGAGCAGTACTTC | CASSSLAGAYEQYF
TRBD1 | TRBJ1-5 | 15 | TRBV30 | once | TGTGCCTGGTCCCGGACAGGGAGTTTTGGGCAGCCCCAGCATTTT | CAWSRTGSFGQPQHF
TRBD1 | TRBJ2-6 | 18 | TRBV11-2 | . | TGTGCCAGCAGGCACTTTAGGACAGGTCGCTCTGGGGCCAACGTCCTGACTTTC | CASRHFRTGRSGANVLTF
TRBD2 | TRBJ2-1 | 16 | TRBV7-9 | few | TGTGCCAGCAGCTCTACTAGCGGGGCCTCCTACAATGAGCAGTTCTTC | CASSSTSGASYNEQFF
. | TRBJ1-5 | 13 | TRBV30 | . | TGTGCCTGGAGTCCTGATAGCAATCAGCCCCAGCATTTT | CAWSPDSNQPQHF
. | TRBJ2-7 | 11 | TRBV29-1 | . | TGCAGCGTCGGGGAGGTCTACGAGCAGTACTTC | CSVGEVYEQYF
. | TRBJ1-2 | 15 | TRBV5-1 | . | TGCGCCAGCAGCTTGGAAAGCACCGCTAACTATGGCTACACCTTC | CASSLESTANYGYTF
TRBD1 | TRBJ2-7 | 14 | TRBV5-1 | . | TGCGCCAGCAGCGCAGGGGGCTTCGCCTACGAGCAGTACTTC | CASSAGGFAYEQYF
. | TRBJ2-7 | 15 | TRBV6-5 | . | TGTGCCAGCAAAATTTCATGGATGGGGGCATACGAGCAGTACTTC | CASKISWMGAYEQYF
. | TRBJ1-2 | 13 | TRBV4-1 | . | TGCGCCAGCAGCCAAGAACGGGAGTCCGGCTACACCTTC | CASSQERESGYTF
. | TRBJ2-7 | 13 | TRBV6-1 | once | TGTGCCATCAGTGTTCAGGGTGGGTACGAGCAGTACTTC | CAISVQGGYEQYF
. | TRBJ2-3 | 16 | TRBV4-2 | . | TGTGCCAGCAGCCAAGATGGCTCGTATGGCACAGATACGCAGTATTTT | CASSQDGSYGTDTQYF
TRBD1 | TRBJ1-1 | 15 | TRBV15 | . | TGTGCCACCACTCGTGGACAGGGTCTAAGCACTGAAGCTTTCTTT | CATTRGQGLSTEAFF
. | TRBJ1-5 | 17 | TRBV4-1 | . | TGCGCCAGCAGCGGGGGGGTCAGGGAAGGGAAAAATCAGCCCCAGCATTTT | CASSGGVREGKNQPQHF
. | TRBJ2-1 | 14 | TRBV30 | . | TGTGCCTGGAGTGACCCAGGGGGGCCGGATGAGCAGTTCTTC | CAWSDPGGPDEQFF
. | TRBJ2-2 | 13 | TRBV4-1 | . | TGCGCCAGCAGCCAAGATCGAGACGGGGAGCTGTTTTTT | CASSQDRDGELFF
. | TRBJ1-4 | 15 | TRBV4-2 | few | TGTGCCAGCAGCCAAGAGGGCAGACCAGATGAAAAACTGTTTTTT | CASSQEGRPDEKLFF
TRBD2 | TRBJ2-1 | 13 | TRBV6-4 | . | TGTGCCAGCAGCGGGACTAGTGATACTGAGCAGTTCTTC | CASSGTSDTEQFF
. | TRBJ1-2 | 11 | TRBV19 | . | TGTGCCACCGAGGAGGCCTATGGCTACACCTTC | CATEEAYGYTF
. | TRBJ1-1 | 13 | TRBV29-1 | . | TGCAGCGTCTCTTGGGGTTTGGACACTGAAGCTTTCTTT | CSVSWGLDTEAFF
. | TRBJ2-2 | 15 | TRBV30 | . | TGTGCCCGGACGGGGAGTGGGGTTAACACCGGGGAGCTGTTTTTT | CARTGSGVNTGELFF
. | TRBJ1-2 | 11 | TRBV29-1 | few | TGCAGCGGACAGGAGTTCTATGGCTACACCTTC | CSGQEFYGYTF
TRBD2 | TRBJ2-7 | 13 | TRBV29-1 | . | TGCAGCGTCCGTGCGGGGGGCCGGTACGAGCAGTACTTC | CSVRAGGRYEQYF
. | TRBJ1-1 | 15 | TRBV5-6 | once | TGTGCCAGCAGCCTTTGGGGGGATGTGCGCACTGAAGCTTTCTTT | CASSLWGDVRTEAFF
. | TRBJ2-3 | 16 | TRBV5-1 | . | TGCGCCAGCAGCTTGTCTGGGGCTAGCATGGCAGATACGCAGTATTTT | CASSLSGASMADTQYF
. | TRBJ1-2 | 13 | TRBV2 | . | TGTGCCAGCAGTGAAGTCGGTCGGTTTGGCTACACCTTC | CASSEVGRFGYTF
. | TRBJ2-6 | 17 | TRBV2 | . | TGTGCCAGCAGTGAAAGGGGAGAAGGGTCTGGGGCCAACGTCCTGACTTTC | CASSERGEGSGANVLTF
. | TRBJ1-1 | 14 | TRBV19 | once | TGTGCCAGTCTTCGGAGGGGTAGGAACACTGAAGCTTTCTTT | CASLRRGRNTEAFF
TRBD1 | TRBJ2-7 | 15 | TRBV5-6 | . | TGTGCCAGCAGCTTCGCCGGGACAGGGGGCGACGAGCAGTACTTC | CASSFAGTGGDEQYF
TRBD1 | TRBJ2-7 | 16 | TRBV6-5 | . | TGTGCCAGCAGTTACCCGACAGGGAAAAACTCCTACGAGCAGTACTTC | CASSYPTGKNSYEQYF
. | TRBJ2-7 | 13 | TRBV19 | . | TGTGCCAGTAGTATGACAGGGACTAACGAGCAGTACTTC | CASSMTGTNEQYF
. | TRBJ2-5 | 14 | TRBV5-6 | . | TGTGCCAGCAGCTTGGGACACATACAAGAGACCCAGTACTTC | CASSLGHIQETQYF
. | TRBJ2-7 | 14 | TRBV29-1 | few | TGCAGCGTTGTCCTGGTAGGCAGGGCCTCCGAGCAGTACTTC | CSVVLVGRASEQYF
TRBD2 | TRBJ2-5 | 16 | TRBV7-2 | . | TGTGCCAGCAGCCCGAGCAGGACTAGCGGGTCAAGGACCCAGTACTTC | CASSPSRTSGSRTQYF
. | TRBJ1-4 | 15 | TRBV7-6 | few | TGTGCCAGCAGCTTAGAACAGGGCCAAAATGAAAAACTGTTTTTT | CASSLEQGQNEKLFF
TRBD1 | TRBJ2-7 | 15 | TRBV2 | once | TGTGCCAGCACCCCAGGTTCGGGACAGCCCTACGAGCAGTACTTC | CASTPGSGQPYEQYF
TRBD1 | TRBJ1-6 | 15 | TRBV30 | . | TGTGCCTGGAGTCCGGGGACAGTCTCTTATTCACCCCTCCACTTT | CAWSPGTVSYSPLHF
. | TRBJ1-1 | 14 | TRBV2 | . | TGTGCCAGCAAAGAGAGCCATCCGAACACTGAAGCTTTCTTT | CASKESHPNTEAFF
. | TRBJ2-5 | 15 | TRBV29-1 | few | TGCAGCGTTGAGGCGAACAGGGTGGGACAAGAGACCCAGTACTTC | CSVEANRVGQETQYF
. | TRBJ2-2 | 13 | TRBV30 | . | TGTGCCTGGAGTGTCAAGAACACCGGGGAGCTGTTTTTT | CAWSVKNTGELFF
TRBD1 | TRBJ1-2 | 15 | TRBV5-6 | . | TGTGCCAGCAGCCTATTCGACAGGGGCGCCTATGGCTACACCTTC | CASSLFDRGAYGYTF
TRBD2 | TRBJ2-5 | 15 | TRBV2 | . | TGTGCCAGCAGCGAGATTAGCGGGGGGTCGAAGACCCAGTACTTC | CASSEISGGSKTQYF
TRBD1 | TRBJ2-7 | 13 | TRBV2 | once | TGTGCCAGCAGCGGACAGGGTTGGTACGAGCAGTACTTC | CASSGQGWYEQYF
. | TRBJ2-2 | 16 | TRBV2 | . | TGTGCCAGCAGGGATCACAGGGACGCGAACACCGGGGAGCTGTTTTTT | CASRDHRDANTGELFF
. | TRBJ2-6 | 15 | TRBV6-1 | once | TGTGCCAGCAGTGAAGTGGGGCTCGGGGCCAACGTCCTGACTTTC | CASSEVGLGANVLTF
. | TRBJ1-2 | 13 | TRBV30 | . | TGTGCCTGGAGCCCCGGGCCCCTCGGGGGCTACACCTTC | CAWSPGPLGGYTF
TRBD1 | TRBJ2-7 | 12 | TRBV25-1 | once | TGTGCCAGCGGGACAGGGGGATACGAGCAGTACTTC | CASGTGGYEQYF
. | TRBJ2-1 | 10 | TRBV29-1 | . | TGCAGCGCCGGGAACGATGAGCAGTTCTTC | CSAGNDEQFF